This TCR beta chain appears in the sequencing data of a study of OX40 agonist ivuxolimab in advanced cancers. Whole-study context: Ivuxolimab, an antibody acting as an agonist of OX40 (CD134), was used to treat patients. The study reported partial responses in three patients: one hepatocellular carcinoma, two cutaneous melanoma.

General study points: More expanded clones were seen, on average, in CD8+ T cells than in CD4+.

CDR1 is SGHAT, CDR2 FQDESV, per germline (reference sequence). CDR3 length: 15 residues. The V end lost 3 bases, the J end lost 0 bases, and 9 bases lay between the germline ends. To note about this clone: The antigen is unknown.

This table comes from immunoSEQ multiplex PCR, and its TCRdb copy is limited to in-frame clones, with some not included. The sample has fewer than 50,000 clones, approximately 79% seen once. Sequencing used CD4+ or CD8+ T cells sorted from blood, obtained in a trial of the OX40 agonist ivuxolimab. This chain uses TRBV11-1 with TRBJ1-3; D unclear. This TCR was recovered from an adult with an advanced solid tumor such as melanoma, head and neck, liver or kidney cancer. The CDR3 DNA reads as TGTGCCAGCAGCTTCCAGCAAGACTCTGGAAACACCATATATTTT. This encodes CASSFQQDSGNTIYF.